This T cell receptor (beta chain) is drawn from a study of OX40 agonist ivuxolimab in advanced cancers. Study-level findings and limits: Clonal expansion was among the lowest in partial responders at 0.1-3.0 mg/kg, especially CD8+. At doses 0.1 to 3.0 mg/kg, CD4+ and CD8+ clones expanded.

Produced via immunoSEQ multiplex PCR; TCRdb's table is partial and in-frame only. This table holds 150,000 to 170,000 clones, roughly 94% found once. The CDR3 has 16 residues. Germline V CDR1 and CDR2: MNHEY, SVGAGI. Trimming shortened V by 0 bases and J by 0 bases, and 12 bases separated the two germline ends. For this clone: Its antigen is currently unknown.

Autoimmune disease history or systemic immunosuppression disqualified patients. Sampled blood was obtained at baseline, cycle 4 day 1, and cycle 7 day 1. The clonotype comes from an adult with an advanced solid tumor such as melanoma, head and neck, liver or kidney cancer. The rearrangement uses TRBV6-5 and TRBJ2-7; D is unclear. The starting material was CD4+ or CD8+ T cells sorted from blood, obtained in a trial of the OX40 agonist ivuxolimab. The CDR3: CASSYSDGFSSYEQYF. Written as DNA, the CDR3 is TGTGCCAGCAGTTACTCGGACGGATTTAGCTCCTACGAGCAGTACTTC.